One and the same sample provided the 20 T cell receptor beta chains below, sequenced in a study of T cells in Graves' hyperthyroidism and ophthalmopathy. RNA transcripts were the template for amplifying TCR beta CDR3 regions. The HTBI primer set served for first-round RT-PCR of the TCR CDR3. TCRdb itself ran the multiplex PCR reads through MiXCR, one entry per CDR3 protein. The sample yields under 350,000 distinct CDR3 sequences, more than 15% seen once. Input material: blood. The receptors were sampled from an older woman with Graves' ophthalmopathy.

The chain couples TRBV6-2 or TRBV6-3 to TRBJ2-7; TRBD2 matches at 7 bases. J gave up 7 bases and V 7 bases, and 10 bases lay outside the gene matches. CDR1 is MNHEY, CDR2 SVGEGT, per germline. The CDR3 length is 13 residues. CDR3 nucleotides: TGTGCCAGCAACCTAGCGGTACTCGGGGAGCAGTACTTC. Its protein is CASNLAVLGEQYF.

In this sample, this clonotype turned up many times. The V call is TRBV28, the J call TRBJ2-3, with 7 bases aligning to TRBD1. Germline CDR1 reads MDHEN; CDR2 reads SYDVKM. The length of the CDR3 is 15 residues. V was clipped by 8 bases and J by 5 bases; unmatched bases: 13. The CDR3: CASGRDSEILDTQYF. The CDR3 nucleotides read TGTGCCAGCGGCCGGGACAGTGAGATATTAGATACGCAGTATTTT.

This clonotype has ten or more counts. CDR3 residues: CASSLISGSGTDTQYF. CDR3 in DNA: TGTGCCAGCAGCTTAATTAGCGGGAGCGGCACAGATACGCAGTATTTT. The chain carries TRBV5-5 and TRBJ2-3; TRBD2 matches at 9 bases. J was trimmed by 1 base and V by 2 bases; bases with no gene match: 5. Per the germline V gene, CDR1 is SGHKS and CDR2 is YYEKEE (reference sequence). CDR3 length: 16 amino acids. The variable domain in full, completed from reference TRBV5-5 and TRBJ2-3, reads DAGVTQSPTHLIKTRGQQVTLRCSPISGHKSVSWYQQVLGQGPQFIFQYYEKEERGRGNFPDRFSARQFPNYSSELNVNALLLGDSALYLCASSLISGSGTDTQYFGPGTRLTVL.

This clonotype appeared many times. The chain uses TRBV5-1 and TRBJ1-3; D might be TRBD1 (5 bases). This CDR3 contains 17 residues. V was cut by 3 bases and J by 0 bases, with 16 bases left in between. Germline V CDR1 and CDR2: SGHRS, YFSETQ. The CDR3 DNA follows: TGCGCCAGCAGCTCGAACTACGGGACGATCTCTGGAAACACCATATATTTT. Amino acid sequence: CASSSNYGTISGNTIYF.

The genes are TRBV19 and TRBJ1-4; 10 nucleotides match TRBD1. V dropped 5 bases and J dropped 3; count of bases not matched to a gene: 6. The V gene's germline CDR1 is LNHDA and CDR2 SQIVND (reference sequence). The CDR3 is made up of 16 amino acids. The CDR3 region has the DNA TGTGCCAGTAGTGCCGACAGGGGGCTCGCTAATGAAAAACTGTTTTTT. Amino acid sequence: CASSADRGLANEKLFF.

Concerning this clonotype: A read error may produce the germline difference seen at one junction end. The gene calls are TRBV12-3 or TRBV12-4 and TRBJ1-3, with 7 bases identical to TRBD1. The CDR3 covers 18 residues. CDR3 protein: CASSLAWQGDFSGNTTYF. The CDR3 DNA reads TGTGCCAGCAGTTTAGCTTGGCAGGGGGACTTCTCTGGAAACACCACATATTTT.

There are many counts of this clonotype. The chain employs TRBV27 and TRBJ2-7, with 10 bases matching TRBD1. With 6 bases clipped from V and 1 base from J, the junction kept 18 bases outside the gene matches. Germline CDR1 reads MNHEY; CDR2 reads SMNVEV (reference sequence). The CDR3 extends over 19 amino acids. The CDR3 DNA is TGTGCCAGCAGCTTAAAGCTTAGCGTATGGGGACAGGGGTCCTACGAGCAGTACTTC. Protein product: CASSLKLSVWGQGSYEQYF.

The V gene is TRBV10-3, the J gene TRBJ2-2, with TRBD2 matching over 8 bases. Germline V lookup: CDR1 ENHRY, CDR2 SYGVKD. V lost 4 bases and J lost 3; bases outside the gene matches: 16. CDR3 length equals 19 residues. DNA for the CDR3: TGTGCCATCAGTGTAGGCACTACTAGCGGAGGGGTCGACACCGGGGAGCTGTTTTTT. Its translation is CAISVGTTSGGVDTGELFF.

This clonotype was observed a few times. The chain couples TRBV7-9 to TRBJ1-5; 8 bases are a match to TRBD1. The germline V gene has CDR1 SEHNR and CDR2 FQNEAQ (reference sequence). This CDR3 is 14 amino acids long. Trimming removed 5 bases from V and 6 bases from J; junction bases left unmatched: 6. The CDR3 loop reads CASSPDRGGQPQHF. The CDR3 bases are TGTGCCAGCAGCCCTGACAGGGGAGGTCAGCCCCAGCATTTT. The full variable domain, completed using reference TRBV7-9 and TRBJ1-5, is DTGVSQNPRHKITKRGQNVTFRCDPISEHNRLYWYRQTLGQGPEFLTYFQNEAQLEKSRLLSDRFSAERPKGSFSTLEIQRTEQGDSAMYLCASSPDRGGQPQHFGDGTRLSIL.

This clonotype has a single count. The V and J genes are TRBV20-1 and TRBJ2-1, with TRBD1 as a possible D gene (6 bases). V was pared by 2 bases and J by 0 bases, with 17 bases between. Germline V CDR1 and CDR2: DFQATT, SNEGSKA (reference sequence). The CDR3 has 17 residues. The DNA for the CDR3 is TGCAGTGCTAGACCGCACCAGCACAGGGCCTCCTACAATGAGCAGTTCTTC. Its protein product is CSARPHQHRASYNEQFF.

This clonotype was observed at least ten times. The junction differs from germline at one of its ends, possibly a read error. This rearrangement joins TRBV4-3 to TRBJ2-3, with D unclear. The CDR3 length is 15 residues. Germline V gives CDR1 LGHNA, CDR2 YSLEER. The CDR3: CASSQDEVTGDTQYF. The CDR3 DNA is TGCGCCAGCAGTCAAGATGAGGTAACGGGCGATACGCAGTATTTT.

This clonotype was seen many times. This chain connects TRBV5-1 to TRBJ2-1; no clear D gene. The germline V gene has CDR1 SGHRS and CDR2 YFSETQ. Trimming took off 4 bases at V and 0 bases at J, with 14 bases between the two ends. The CDR3 sequence is 16 residues long. The CDR3 DNA follows: TGCGCCAGCAGCCCTGACACCCTGAGCTCCTACAATGAGCAGTTCTTC. Translating it yields CASSPDTLSSYNEQFF. Full variable domain (rest looked up from reference TRBV5-1 and TRBJ2-1): KAGVTQTPRYLIKTRGQQVTLSCSPISGHRSVSWYQQTPGQGLQFLFEYFSETQRNKGNFPGRFSGRQFSNSRSEMNVSTLELGDSALYLCASSPDTLSSYNEQFFGPGTRLTVL.

A note on this clonotype: A much larger clonotype is one base distant, so this may be a read error. This CDR3 is CAGRPTDMNTEAFF. DNA for the CDR3: TGTGCCGGCAGGCCGACGGATATGAACACTGAAGCTTTCTTT. The chain carries TRBV27 and TRBJ1-1; D is unresolved. This CDR3 has 14 amino acids. Germline loops: CDR1 MNHEY, CDR2 SMNVEV (reference sequence).

This clonotype was observed a few times. CDR3 nucleotide sequence: TGTGCCAGCAGTTACTCTTTAGCGGACTCCTACGAGCAGTACTTC. The encoded protein is CASSYSLADSYEQYF. V is TRBV6-6 and J is TRBJ2-7; D is perhaps TRBD2 (6 bases). V gave up 0 bases and J gave up 0 bases, with 9 bases separating them. CDR3 length: 15 amino acids. Germline CDR1 and CDR2: MNHNY and SVGAGI (reference sequence).

This clonotype was counted only a few times. This chain uses TRBV7-2 with TRBJ1-2; maybe TRBD1 (6 bases). The germline V gene has CDR1 SGHTA and CDR2 FQGNSA. The CDR3 is 14 amino acids. V lost 1 base and J lost 8, with 14 bases in between. CDR3 sequence reads: CASSLGTETWGYTF. The CDR3 DNA reads TGTGCCAGCAGCTTAGGGACAGAGACATGGGGCTACACCTTC.

This clonotype has only a few counts. The chain employs TRBV5-1 and TRBJ2-2; 10 nucleotides line up with TRBD1. The germline gives CDR1 SGHRS, CDR2 YFSETQ. This CDR3 contains 16 residues. With 4 bases clipped from V and 1 base from J, the junction kept 4 bases outside the gene matches. The CDR3 is CASSPGTGVNTGELFF. The CDR3 DNA sequence: TGCGCCAGCAGCCCGGGGACAGGGGTGAACACCGGGGAGCTGTTTTTT.

There are many counts of this clonotype. The chain carries TRBV12-3 or TRBV12-4 and TRBJ1-5; D gene ambiguous. The germline V and J ends were trimmed by 5 bases and 2 bases, with 10 bases remaining between them. This CDR3 contains 14 residues. In DNA, the CDR3 is TGTGCCAGCAGTCCTGAGGCAGGCAATCAGCCCCAGCATTTT. Protein sequence: CASSPEAGNQPQHF.

This clonotype has a count of ten or more. V and J are TRBV2 and TRBJ2-7, with 9 bases lining up with TRBD1. V shed 6 bases, J shed 1 base, and the junction held 16 bases outside the gene matches. CDR1 SNHLY and CDR2 FYNNEI come from the germline V gene. The CDR3 is made up of 18 amino acids. CDR3 DNA: TGTGCCAGCAGCCTCCCGGGACAGGGAGGGACGAGGTCCTACGAGCAGTACTTC. Protein product: CASSLPGQGGTRSYEQYF.

This clonotype was observed a single time. This chain joins TRBV5-6 and TRBJ1-6; perhaps TRBD1 as D (5 bases). CDR1 and CDR2 from the germline V gene are SGHDT and YYEEEE. CDR3 length: 15 amino acids. The V end was cut by 6 bases, the J end by 7 bases, with 17 bases between. CDR3 bases: TGTGCCAGCACCTTTACCGGACGGACAAATTCACCCCTCCACTTT. The encoded protein is CASTFTGRTNSPLHF.

This clonotype was observed at least ten times. The J gene is TRBJ2-2, the V gene TRBV20-1; 8 nucleotides match TRBD1. J gave up 3 bases and V 3 bases, and 3 bases lay outside the gene matches. Germline V lookup: CDR1 DFQATT, CDR2 SNEGSKA (reference sequence). CDR3 length: 14 amino acids. CDR3: CSARQGADTGELFF. DNA for the CDR3: TGCAGTGCTAGGCAGGGGGCGGACACCGGGGAGCTGTTTTTT.